The T cell receptor (beta chain) described here comes from a study of Ad26.COV2.S vaccination and SARS-CoV-2 variants. Using immunoSEQ multiplex PCR, the repertoire was profiled, and TCRdb retains in-frame clones only, with some absent. This sample has hundreds of thousands of clones, with roughly 90% found just once. The CDR3 length is 15 residues. Germline assignment: CDR1 SGHTA and CDR2 FQGNSA. V dropped 2 bases and J dropped 3 bases, with 14 bases sitting between them. As to treatment: around 19 received Ad26.COV2.S at low or high dose, single or two shots; roughly five received placebo; per-sample allocation not given. The samples date from day 63 after the first vaccine or placebo injection.

The source of this sequence is a person between 18 and 59 years old who received the Ad26.COV2.S COVID-19 vaccine or a placebo. V and J are TRBV7-2 and TRBJ2-7; no clear D gene. The source material was peripheral blood, sampled in a trial of Ad26.COV2.S vaccine versus placebo. CDR3 residues: CASSLFGRLGYEQYF. DNA for the CDR3: TGTGCCAGCAGCTTATTTGGCAGGTTAGGCTACGAGCAGTACTTC.